The rows below give T cell receptor beta chains drawn from one sample of a study of cytomegalovirus exposure and HLA in healthy donors. Profiled with immunoSEQ multiplex PCR; TCRdb holds only in-frame clones, not every one. The sample lists about 140,000 clones, 75% to 90% occurring once. The sample taken for sequencing was PBMCs. Every receptor here comes from a female donor in good health and CMV-seronegative. Each CDR3 is given without its conserved first and last residue. The order of the fields is J gene, CDR3 length, V gene, CDR3 protein.

J: TRBJ2-6
length: 17
V: TRBV5-1
CDR3: ASSFNPGQQSSGANVLT

J: TRBJ2-1
length: 14
V: TRBV5-6
CDR3: ASSLVGQGTYNEQF

J: TRBJ1-2
length: 14
V: TRBV6-6
CDR3: ASSSGQGLFNYGYT

J: TRBJ2-5
length: 13
V: TRBV11-3
CDR3: ASSSRSTGPETQY

J: TRBJ2-3
length: 10
V: TRBV7-2
CDR3: ASSPYTDTQY

J: TRBJ2-1
length: 11
V: TRBV19
CDR3: ASTSGSYNEQF

J: TRBJ1-5
length: 13
V: TRBV5-8
CDR3: ASSLGTANNQPQH

J: TRBJ2-2
length: 12
V: TRBV14
CDR3: ASSQDVLTRELF

J: TRBJ2-7
length: 12
V: TRBV4-2
CDR3: ASSQELAAYEQY

J: TRBJ2-7
length: 13
V: TRBV6-1
CDR3: ASSATGTGAYEQY

J: TRBJ1-5
length: 12
V: TRBV9
CDR3: ASSPEGGSGPQH

J: TRBJ2-7
length: 13
V: TRBV4-2
CDR3: ASSLRAGDSYEQY

J: TRBJ1-4
length: 14
V: TRBV14
CDR3: ASSHAQTGGNEKLF

J: TRBJ1-4
length: 11
V: TRBV5-4
CDR3: ASSADLGEKLF

J: TRBJ1-2
length: 12
V: TRBV18
CDR3: ASSSKEGSYGYT

J: TRBJ2-7
length: 13
V: TRBV7-2
CDR3: ASSLVGAGSSEQY

J: TRBJ2-7
length: 11
V: TRBV28
CDR3: ASSLTWGDEQY

J: TRBJ1-2
length: 12
V: TRBV6-5
CDR3: ASSLLGQTYGYT

J: TRBJ2-1
length: 12
V: TRBV29-1
CDR3: SVEVQGTYNEQF

J: TRBJ2-1
length: 14
V: TRBV10-3
CDR3: AITGGPGDYYNEQF

J: TRBJ2-1
length: 14
V: TRBV19
CDR3: ASSSEGRRGYNEQF

J: TRBJ2-5
length: 13
V: TRBV5-1
CDR3: ASSLEGAGWETQY

J: TRBJ1-2
length: 10
V: TRBV2
CDR3: ADQGNLDGYT

J: TRBJ1-1
length: 13
V: TRBV18
CDR3: ASSPRLGRVTEAF

J: TRBJ2-4
length: 14
V: TRBV25-1
CDR3: ASSDGQNLAKNIQY

J: TRBJ2-5
length: 13
V: TRBV6-1
CDR3: ASSVTGLYQETQY

J: TRBJ1-4
length: 13
V: TRBV28
CDR3: ASSRRDRANEKLF

J: TRBJ1-3
length: 12
V: TRBV30
CDR3: AWRRTVSGNTIY

J: TRBJ2-5
length: 14
V: TRBV19
CDR3: ASSLGTVGSKETQY

J: TRBJ2-1
length: 13
V: TRBV27
CDR3: ASSPGLAGVNEQF

J: TRBJ1-1
length: 13
V: TRBV19
CDR3: ASSMSQGLGTEAF

J: TRBJ2-1
length: 13
V: TRBV13
CDR3: ASSFAGPPYNEQF

J: TRBJ2-7
length: 11
V: TRBV5-4
CDR3: ASSLDGSYEQY

J: TRBJ2-7
length: 11
V: TRBV7-2
CDR3: ASSPGTRYEQY

J: TRBJ2-7
length: 14
V: TRBV7-9
CDR3: ASTLGESGDSYEQY

J: TRBJ2-3
length: 12
V: TRBV18
CDR3: ASSRGQGTDTQY

J: TRBJ1-4
length: 13
V: TRBV11-2
CDR3: ASSGTGTTNEKLF

J: TRBJ2-4
length: 13
V: TRBV6-5
CDR3: ASSLGQGAMNIQY

J: TRBJ2-7
length: 11
V: TRBV6-4
CDR3: ASSVGQYHEQY

J: TRBJ2-5
length: 12
V: TRBV28
CDR3: ASSQGQGRETQY

J: TRBJ1-2
length: 12
V: TRBV11-2
CDR3: ASSLEQILGGYT

J: TRBJ1-2
length: 10
V: TRBV6-5
CDR3: ASSRQGILYT

J: TRBJ1-4
length: 14
V: TRBV4-1
CDR3: ASSQEGTELGEKLF

J: TRBJ2-3
length: 11
V: TRBV29-1
CDR3: SASGLHTDTQY

J: TRBJ2-1
length: 17
V: TRBV28
CDR3: ASSALGLAGERGYNEQF

J: TRBJ2-1
length: 13
V: TRBV19
CDR3: ASSILAESTSEQF

J: TRBJ2-5
length: 14
V: TRBV5-1
CDR3: ASSLVGGSGTETQY

J: TRBJ2-7
length: 14
V: TRBV19
CDR3: ASSAPLSGSAHEQY

J: TRBJ2-7
length: 11
V: TRBV2
CDR3: ASSARDRGGSY

J: TRBJ2-2
length: 11
V: TRBV5-1
CDR3: ASSLADTGELF

J: TRBJ2-3
length: 12
V: TRBV6-1
CDR3: ASSTLASADTQY